This is a list of T cell receptor beta chains from one sample in a study of blood T cell repertoires in COVID-19. The data were produced by immunoSEQ multiplex PCR, yet TCRdb's version contains in-frame clones alone and is incomplete. This table has around 260,000 clones, around nine tenths appearing once. Sequencing was performed on peripheral blood. These receptors originate from a woman in her seventies with COVID-19, enrolled during active disease. Both conserved end residues are part of each CDR3. D genes are given only for firm matches. Some rows have no size entry. The others give once, few or many, or a class for an expanded clone.

j_call: TRBJ1-1; cdr3_length: 11; d_call: NA; v_call: TRBV20-1; clone_size: once; cdr3_aa: CSVHNPRAAFF
j_call: TRBJ2-7; cdr3_length: 12; d_call: NA; v_call: TRBV2; clone_size: NA; cdr3_aa: CAGSLQGGEQYF
j_call: TRBJ1-2; cdr3_length: 14; d_call: NA; v_call: TRBV7-9; clone_size: NA; cdr3_aa: CASSLAARNYGYTF
j_call: TRBJ2-2; cdr3_length: 15; d_call: TRBD1; v_call: TRBV6-2/TRBV6-3; clone_size: NA; cdr3_aa: CASSQQGPNTGELFF
j_call: TRBJ1-2; cdr3_length: 13; d_call: TRBD1; v_call: TRBV9; clone_size: NA; cdr3_aa: CASSTRTGAGYTF
j_call: TRBJ2-1; cdr3_length: 15; d_call: TRBD2; v_call: TRBV19; clone_size: NA; cdr3_aa: CASSIHLAGDNEQFF
j_call: TRBJ1-3; cdr3_length: 16; d_call: NA; v_call: TRBV5-4; clone_size: once; cdr3_aa: CASSFGGGHSGNTIYF
j_call: TRBJ1-6; cdr3_length: 13; d_call: TRBD1; v_call: TRBV2; clone_size: NA; cdr3_aa: CASRDRGITPLHF
j_call: TRBJ2-2; cdr3_length: 12; d_call: NA; v_call: TRBV20-1; clone_size: NA; cdr3_aa: CSASRLTGELFF
j_call: TRBJ2-7; cdr3_length: 13; d_call: NA; v_call: TRBV6-2/TRBV6-3; clone_size: NA; cdr3_aa: CASSYSPAYEQYF
j_call: TRBJ2-4; cdr3_length: 9; d_call: NA; v_call: TRBV11-3; clone_size: NA; cdr3_aa: CASSPLQYF
j_call: TRBJ2-1; cdr3_length: 17; d_call: NA; v_call: TRBV24-1; clone_size: NA; cdr3_aa: CATSDRGWGGSYNEQFF
j_call: TRBJ2-5; cdr3_length: 12; d_call: NA; v_call: TRBV7-2; clone_size: NA; cdr3_aa: CASSLYRETQYF
j_call: TRBJ2-1; cdr3_length: 16; d_call: TRBD2; v_call: TRBV28; clone_size: NA; cdr3_aa: CASRLGTSGSYNEQFF
j_call: TRBJ1-3; cdr3_length: 14; d_call: NA; v_call: TRBV5-1; clone_size: NA; cdr3_aa: CASSFGGNGNTIYF
j_call: TRBJ1-3; cdr3_length: 17; d_call: TRBD1; v_call: TRBV9; clone_size: NA; cdr3_aa: CASSPKATTGDGNTIYF
j_call: TRBJ2-7; cdr3_length: 15; d_call: NA; v_call: TRBV7-2; clone_size: NA; cdr3_aa: CASSLVGGTPYEQYF